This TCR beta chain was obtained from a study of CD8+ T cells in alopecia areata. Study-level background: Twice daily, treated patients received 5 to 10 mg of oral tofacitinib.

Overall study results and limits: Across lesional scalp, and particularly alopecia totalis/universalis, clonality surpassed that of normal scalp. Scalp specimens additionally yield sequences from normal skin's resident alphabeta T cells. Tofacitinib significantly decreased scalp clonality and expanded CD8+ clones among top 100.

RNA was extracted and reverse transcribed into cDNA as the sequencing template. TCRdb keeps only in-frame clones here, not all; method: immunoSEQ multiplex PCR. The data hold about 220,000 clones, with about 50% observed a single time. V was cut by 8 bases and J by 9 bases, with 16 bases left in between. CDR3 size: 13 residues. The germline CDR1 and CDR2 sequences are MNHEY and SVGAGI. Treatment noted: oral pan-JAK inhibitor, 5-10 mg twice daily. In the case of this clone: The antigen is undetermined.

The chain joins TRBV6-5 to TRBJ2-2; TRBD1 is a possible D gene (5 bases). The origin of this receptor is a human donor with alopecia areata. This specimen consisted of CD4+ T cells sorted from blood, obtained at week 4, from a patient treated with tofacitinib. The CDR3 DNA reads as TGTGCCAGCTATCAAACAGGCAACCGGGAGCTGTTTTTT. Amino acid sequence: CASYQTGNRELFF.